The entry below gives a single TCR beta chain sequence along with its context. The antigen it binds to is not known. Within one base of it there is no much larger clone, and no base qualities were kept. In the ViraFEST assay, PBMC were stimulated with viral peptide pools, and TCR sequencing was then used to find antigen-specific CD4+ T cell clonotypes based on their expansion. After roughly 11 days of culture, CD4+ T cells were isolated with the EasySep CD4+ T cell isolation kit. Convalescent patients had PCR-confirmed SARS-CoV-2 infection between March and December 2020, before Alpha, Beta and Delta variants emerged in the United States. Some 2.2 million PBMC per well were cultured in IMDM with around 5% human AB serum, 10 IU/ml IL-2 and gentamicin, plus 10 ug/ml peptides. On days 3 and 7, half of the culture medium was replaced with fresh IL-2-containing medium. Unless otherwise noted, each peptide stimulation condition was cultured in triplicate wells. PBMC were separated from whole blood using Ficoll-Paque Plus gradient centrifugation and were then either cryopreserved at -140C or used fresh. Genomic DNA was extracted from cultured CD4+ T cells with the QIAamp micro DNA kit.

The data derive from a study of vaccination effects on CD4 cells after COVID-19 (dated 2022 in TCRdb). A note on the overall study: Each participant got two doses of an mRNA SARS-CoV-2 vaccine, either BNT162b2 or mRNA-1273. Pre-vaccine samples were drawn from a couple of convalescent patients 16 days and one week before the first dose, at 142 and 148 days after COVID-19 diagnosis. In both COVID-19 convalescent patients and infection-naive vaccine recipients, the study compared SARS-CoV-2 spike-specific CD4+ TCR repertoires from before mRNA vaccination with those from after it. Altogether, some 10 COVID-19 convalescent patients and 4 SARS-CoV-2-naive healthy vaccine recipients made up the full study. In the study, cultures from other donors were sequenced using the Oncomine TCR Beta short-read assay on an Illumina iSeq 100.

The library was generated by the immunoSEQ multiplex PCR assay. DNA from the CD4+ T cells that had been cultured and isolated underwent TCR beta CDR3 sequencing. In the paper's pipeline: The analysis removed non-productive TCR sequences, trimmed reads to the CDR3 region, and retained only CDR3s that were 7 or more amino acids long. The MANAFEST web app was used to pick out antigen-specific clonotypes by comparing their expansion in peptide wells with that in reference cultures. To be called positive, a clone needed expansion at FDR<0.05 compared with the reference and with all other wells, an odds ratio greater than 5, and a frequency greater than 0.1% in two replicate wells. A clonotype was defined as cross-reactive if the clonotype was significantly expanded both in SARS-CoV-2 spike wells and in at least one common cold coronavirus spike condition. CDR3 similarity was assessed by Levenshtein distance using the stringdist R package, and unrooted trees were constructed with ape in R 3.6.1. The clones in this table, taken by TCRdb from immuneACCESS, are in-frame only. Not every clone is retained; where verified, under half of the shortfall comes from an unresolved V gene, and the cause of the rest is unknown. V and J calls and clone size are copied from that table; D and trimming were computed from the DNA. This sample lists 40,000 to 50,000 clones; approximately 70% were detected once. The ten biggest clones cover over 25% of the sample.

Results and caveats for the whole study, not just this receptor: Marked clonal contraction was observed in both infection-induced and vaccine-induced clones at late post-vaccination timepoints, consistent with waning T cell responses. In convalescent patients, the post-vaccine spike-reactive repertoire consisted mainly of new vaccine-induced clones, largely distinct from infection-induced clones. Limitations of the study were the small number of convalescent patients and the absence of early post-infection timepoints.

Deletion took 0 bases off V and 9 bases off J, with a span of 11 bases between the germline ends. The CDR3 sequence holds 14 residues, the cysteine and phenylalanine included. Only the CDR3 DNA stays, 42 bases, in frame from base 1. From the germline V gene, CDR1 is KGHDR and CDR2 is SFDVKD. This clonotype was sampled from a human donor who had a prior SARS-CoV-2 infection. The specimen was CD4+ T cells from PBMCs cultured with a peptide pool, collected before COVID-19 vaccination. The sequence is built from TRBV24-1 and TRBJ2-1; the D segment is perhaps TRBD1 or TRBD2, each sharing 5 matched bases. The DNA sequence is as follows: TGTGCCACCAGTGATTTGCGGGTTGGGGGTGAGCAGTTCTTC. This is translated as CATSDLRVGGEQFF.